A selection of T cell receptor beta chains follows, all from one sample in a study of T cells and Merkel cell carcinoma outcomes. Using immunoSEQ multiplex PCR, the repertoire was profiled, and TCRdb retains in-frame clones only, with some absent. The sample lists 500 to 800 clones, less than 90% occurring once. The sample was tumor tissue from Merkel cell carcinoma. These receptors originate from a human donor with Merkel cell carcinoma. Each CDR3 is given without its conserved first and last residue. Size tells how often a clone was seen (once, few, many) or the class of an expanded clone, and some rows leave it out.

V gene,J gene,clone size,CDR3 protein
TRBV4-1,TRBJ2-7,few,ASSPDGPGYEQY
TRBV28,TRBJ1-5,.,ASKEGSQPQH
TRBV27,TRBJ2-6,.,ASSSGTDQISGANVLT
TRBV27,TRBJ1-2,.,ASSPRETEGYT
TRBV5-1,TRBJ2-7,few,ASSLVASGTYEQY
TRBV27,TRBJ2-3,.,ASKTSGRTQY
TRBV28,TRBJ1-5,.,ASSSNPDRSYSNQPQH
TRBV6-1,TRBJ2-2,.,ASSPGLAGAGELF
TRBV6-5,TRBJ1-1,.,ASSKSRANTEAF
TRBV2,TRBJ1-2,.,ATPGQKNYGYT
TRBV7-2,TRBJ2-1,.,ASSLNLAGYYNEQF
TRBV30,TRBJ1-1,.,AWSHGAGTEAF
TRBV30,TRBJ1-2,.,AWRGSRSGYT
TRBV6-1,TRBJ2-5,.,ASTRDREETQY
TRBV5-5,TRBJ2-7,.,ASSLGYEFYEQY
TRBV5-5,TRBJ1-1,.,ASSLGQQYEAF
TRBV9,TRBJ2-1,.,ASSLGTSNEQF
TRBV9,TRBJ2-3,.,ASSAGELDTDTQY
TRBV7-2,TRBJ2-3,.,ASSLSRSTDTQY
TRBV14,TRBJ2-4,.,ASSQGEKNIQY
TRBV7-9,TRBJ1-2,.,ASSTPRAGDSYGYT
TRBV28,TRBJ2-7,.,ASRPTGVVYEQY
TRBV13,TRBJ2-5,.,ASSKRDRGRETQY
TRBV5-6,TRBJ2-7,.,ASSDMGRRTYEQY
TRBV30,TRBJ1-1,.,AWRRRQSNTEAF
TRBV18,TRBJ2-3,.,ASSPPHTDTQY
TRBV19,TRBJ2-3,.,ASSIDLNRDFLPDTQY
TRBV7-8,TRBJ2-7,.,ASSLGSGEQY
TRBV6-5,TRBJ1-1,.,ASRGRNTEAF
TRBV27,TRBJ1-1,few,ASSLNYGTNTEAF
TRBV7-9,TRBJ2-3,.,ASSPFVGGTDTQY
TRBV28,TRBJ1-5,few,ASITGGQLSNQPQH
TRBV30,TRBJ1-5,.,AWSLGRENQPQH
TRBV27,TRBJ2-2,.,ASTTVGENTGELF
TRBV27,TRBJ2-7,.,ASSLGPSGMAYEQY
TRBV30,TRBJ1-2,.,AWRVAGRYGYT
TRBV28,TRBJ2-7,.,ASSPPLRGISYEQY
TRBV6-1,TRBJ2-7,.,ASSDRTYEQY
TRBV28,TRBJ1-2,.,ASSFLDRKYNYGYT
TRBV6-1,TRBJ1-5,.,ASGETGSFQPQH
TRBV7-9,TRBJ2-5,.,ASRPDQETQY
TRBV25-1,TRBJ1-1,.,ASPDRGQKNTEAF